The 7 T cell receptor beta chains below all came from one sample that was sequenced in a study of OX40 agonist ivuxolimab in advanced cancers. Sequencing used immunoSEQ multiplex PCR; TCRdb keeps in-frame clones, though not all of them. The table shows around 58,000 clones, with almost 95% occurring only once. The sequences come from CD4+ or CD8+ T cells sorted from blood, collected in a trial of the OX40 agonist ivuxolimab. These receptors all come from an adult with an advanced solid tumor such as melanoma, head and neck, liver or kidney cancer.

The V and J genes are TRBV7-3 and TRBJ2-3; 12 nucleotides match TRBD2. V gave up 3 bases and J gave up 0 bases; unmatched junction bases: 1. Germline V CDR1 and CDR2: SGHTA, FQGTGA. The CDR3 spans 16 residues. CDR3: CASSFGTSGSTDTQYF. The CDR3 DNA sequence: TGTGCCAGCAGCTTCGGGACTAGCGGGAGCACAGATACGCAGTATTTT.

This clone was recorded only once. This sequence joins TRBV5-1 and TRBJ1-1; weak D call: TRBD1 (5 bases). Germline values: CDR1 SGHRS, CDR2 YFSETQ. This CDR3 comprises 15 residues. With 0 bases removed from V and 0 bases from J, the gap between germline ends came to 9 bases. In DNA form, the CDR3 reads TGCGCCAGCAGCTTGGTGGGACTCCTGAACACTGAAGCTTTCTTT. Translation: CASSLVGLLNTEAFF.

The chain's CDR3 is CASTSRGGTYTGELFF. CDR3 sequence (DNA): TGTGCCAGCACGTCCCGGGGGGGCACGTACACCGGGGAGCTGTTTTTT. The gene calls are TRBV27 and TRBJ2-2; 8 nucleotides line up with TRBD2. Germline V gene lookup returns CDR1 MNHEY and CDR2 SMNVEV (reference sequence). The CDR3 is made up of 16 amino acids. V lost 7 bases to trimming and J lost 3 bases; unmatched junction nucleotides: 10.

This chain uses TRBV6-5 with TRBJ2-1, with 7 bases that match TRBD1. This CDR3 has 15 amino acids. With V trimmed by 6 bases and J by 2 bases, 7 bases remained unmatched. Germline V CDR1 and CDR2: MNHEY, SVGAGI. DNA for the CDR3: TGTGCCAGCAGGGAACGGGACAGAACCTACAATGAGCAGTTCTTC. Its translation is CASRERDRTYNEQFF.

This clone has just one count. This CDR3 is CASSLGGLGDTQYF. Written as DNA, the CDR3 is TGTGCCAGCAGCTTAGGCGGGCTCGGAGATACGCAGTATTTT. The chain carries TRBV7-9 and TRBJ2-3; possible D gene TRBD2, 5 bases. Trimming stripped 1 base from V and 5 bases from J, with 10 bases between. The CDR3 consists of 14 residues. Germline V gene lookup returns CDR1 SEHNR and CDR2 FQNEAQ (reference sequence).

The J gene is TRBJ2-2, the V gene TRBV14; the match to TRBD2 covers 9 bases. V was clipped by 5 bases and J by 8 bases; unmatched bases: 3. The CDR3 spans 13 residues. The germline V gene encodes CDR1 SGHDN and CDR2 FVKESK. As DNA, the CDR3 is TGTGCCAGCAGCTTAGCGGGAGCTGGGGAGCTGTTTTTT. It yields the protein CASSLAGAGELFF.

This rearrangement joins TRBV5-1 to TRBJ2-1; 7 bases match TRBD1. The CDR3 has 15 residues. Germline assignment: CDR1 SGHRS and CDR2 YFSETQ. V was pared by 3 bases and J by 8 bases, with 11 bases of the junction left unmatched. This chain's CDR3 is CASSSPQTGFDEQFF. In DNA, the CDR3 is TGCGCCAGCAGCTCCCCCCAGACAGGGTTCGATGAGCAGTTCTTC. Together with reference TRBV5-1 and TRBJ2-1, the CDR3 gives the full variable domain: KAGVTQTPRYLIKTRGQQVTLSCSPISGHRSVSWYQQTPGQGLQFLFEYFSETQRNKGNFPGRFSGRQFSNSRSEMNVSTLELGDSALYLCASSSPQTGFDEQFFGPGTRLTVL.